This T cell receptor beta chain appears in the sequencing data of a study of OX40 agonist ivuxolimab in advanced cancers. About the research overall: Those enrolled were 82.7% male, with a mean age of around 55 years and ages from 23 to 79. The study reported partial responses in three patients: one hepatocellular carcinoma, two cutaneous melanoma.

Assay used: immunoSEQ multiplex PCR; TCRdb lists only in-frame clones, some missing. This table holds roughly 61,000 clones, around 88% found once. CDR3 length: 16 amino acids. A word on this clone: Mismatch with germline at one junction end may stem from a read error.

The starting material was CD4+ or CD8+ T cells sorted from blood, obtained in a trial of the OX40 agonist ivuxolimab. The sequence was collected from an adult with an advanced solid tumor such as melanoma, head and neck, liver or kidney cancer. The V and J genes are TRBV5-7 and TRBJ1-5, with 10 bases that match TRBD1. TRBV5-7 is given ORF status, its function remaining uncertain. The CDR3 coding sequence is TGTGCCAGCACCTTGGATGGGACAGGGGCCAATCAGCCCCAGCATTTT. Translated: CASTLDGTGANQPQHF.